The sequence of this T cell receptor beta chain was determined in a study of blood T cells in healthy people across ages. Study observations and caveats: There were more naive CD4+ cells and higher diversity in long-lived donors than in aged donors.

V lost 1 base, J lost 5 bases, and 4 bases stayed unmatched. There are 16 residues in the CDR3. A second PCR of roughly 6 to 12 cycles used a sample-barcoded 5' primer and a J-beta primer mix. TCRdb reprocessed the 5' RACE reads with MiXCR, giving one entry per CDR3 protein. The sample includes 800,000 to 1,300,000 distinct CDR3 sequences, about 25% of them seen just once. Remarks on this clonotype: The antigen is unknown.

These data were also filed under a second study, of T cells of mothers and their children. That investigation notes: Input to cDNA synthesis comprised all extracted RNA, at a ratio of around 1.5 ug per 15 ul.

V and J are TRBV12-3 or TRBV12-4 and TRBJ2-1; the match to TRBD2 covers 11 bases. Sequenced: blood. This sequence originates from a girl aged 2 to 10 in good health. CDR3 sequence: CASSLGSGGVNNEQFF. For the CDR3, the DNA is TGTGCCAGCAGTTTAGGTAGCGGGGGGGTAAACAATGAGCAGTTCTTC.